These T cell receptor beta chains were read from a single sample in a study of blood T cell repertoires in COVID-19. The data were produced by immunoSEQ multiplex PCR, yet TCRdb's version contains in-frame clones alone and is incomplete. The repertoire holds hundreds of thousands of clones, roughly nine tenths seen once, with about 8% in the top ten. Sequencing used peripheral blood. The receptor set was obtained from a woman between 45 and 65 years old with COVID-19, enrolled during active disease. The CDR3 runs from the conserved cysteine through the conserved F or W. A D gene is named only where the DNA matches it firmly. Size is omitted from some rows. Given values are once, few, many or a class for expanded clones.

v_call: TRBV9; d_call: NA; clone_size: NA; j_call: TRBJ2-1; cdr3_nt: TGTGCCAGCAGCACTAGAGGCGGACTAACTTACAATGAGCAGTTCTTC; cdr3_aa: CASSTRGGLTYNEQFF
v_call: TRBV15; d_call: TRBD1; clone_size: NA; j_call: TRBJ1-4; cdr3_nt: TGTGCCACCAGTCAACAGGGGGTGAGGGAAAAACTGTTTTTT; cdr3_aa: CATSQQGVREKLFF
v_call: TRBV4-1; d_call: NA; clone_size: few; j_call: TRBJ1-1; cdr3_nt: TGCGCCAGCAGTAGGGAGAGGGCCAAATCACAGAACACTGAAGCTTTCTTT; cdr3_aa: CASSRERAKSQNTEAFF
v_call: TRBV20-1; d_call: NA; clone_size: once; j_call: TRBJ2-1; cdr3_nt: TGCAGTGCTAGTCATGGCAACTCCTACAATGAGCAGTTCTTC; cdr3_aa: CSASHGNSYNEQFF
v_call: TRBV27; d_call: TRBD1; clone_size: NA; j_call: TRBJ1-1; cdr3_nt: TGTGCCAGCAGCCACAGGGGCCCCACTGAAGCTTTCTTT; cdr3_aa: CASSHRGPTEAFF
v_call: TRBV7-6; d_call: TRBD1; clone_size: NA; j_call: TRBJ2-1; cdr3_nt: TGTGCCAGCAGCCAGGGGACAGGGAGGGGCAATGAGCAGTTCTTC; cdr3_aa: CASSQGTGRGNEQFF
v_call: TRBV5-1; d_call: TRBD2; clone_size: NA; j_call: TRBJ2-5; cdr3_nt: TGCGCCAGCAGCTTGGTTGGGGGGGAGTCGGAGACCCAGTACTTC; cdr3_aa: CASSLVGGESETQYF
v_call: TRBV2; d_call: NA; clone_size: NA; j_call: TRBJ1-2; cdr3_nt: TGTGCCAGCACCGGACAGACTTATGGCTACACCTTC; cdr3_aa: CASTGQTYGYTF
v_call: TRBV27; d_call: TRBD1; clone_size: NA; j_call: TRBJ2-1; cdr3_nt: TGTGCCATACTCCGCTTACCCCAGGGGGCAGGTTGGTCCTACAATGAGCAGTTCTTC; cdr3_aa: CAILRLPQGAGWSYNEQFF
v_call: TRBV2; d_call: NA; clone_size: NA; j_call: TRBJ2-3; cdr3_nt: TGTGCCAGCAGCGCAGATACGCAGTATTTT; cdr3_aa: CASSADTQYF
v_call: TRBV19; d_call: TRBD1; clone_size: NA; j_call: TRBJ1-2; cdr3_nt: TGTGCCAGTAGTGCCGACAGGGAGGACTATGGCTACACCTTC; cdr3_aa: CASSADREDYGYTF
v_call: TRBV11-1; d_call: NA; clone_size: NA; j_call: TRBJ2-3; cdr3_nt: TGTGCCACCCAGACACTTCACACAGATACGCAGTATTTT; cdr3_aa: CATQTLHTDTQYF
v_call: TRBV29-1; d_call: NA; clone_size: NA; j_call: TRBJ1-1; cdr3_nt: TGCAGCGCCCATGAGAGGGTGACTGAAGCTTTCTTT; cdr3_aa: CSAHERVTEAFF
v_call: TRBV14; d_call: NA; clone_size: NA; j_call: TRBJ2-2; cdr3_nt: TGTGCCAGCAGCCGTTTACGGGGGACCGGGGAGCTGTTTTTT; cdr3_aa: CASSRLRGTGELFF
v_call: TRBV5-4; d_call: NA; clone_size: NA; j_call: TRBJ1-1; cdr3_nt: TGTGCCAGCAGCTTTGGGGGCGTTGGGGAAGCTTTCTTT; cdr3_aa: CASSFGGVGEAFF
v_call: TRBV6-5; d_call: NA; clone_size: NA; j_call: TRBJ1-1; cdr3_nt: TGTGCCAGCAGTTACCCCGGGGTGAACACTGAAGCTTTCTTT; cdr3_aa: CASSYPGVNTEAFF
v_call: TRBV6-4; d_call: TRBD1; clone_size: once; j_call: TRBJ1-5; cdr3_nt: TGTGCCAGCAGTGATAATCAACCGGGACAGGGCGACAATCAGCCCCAGCATTTT; cdr3_aa: CASSDNQPGQGDNQPQHF
v_call: TRBV2; d_call: NA; clone_size: NA; j_call: TRBJ1-2; cdr3_nt: TGTGCCAGCAGCTTGGGCCTCGGGAGCTACACCTTC; cdr3_aa: CASSLGLGSYTF
v_call: TRBV28; d_call: TRBD2; clone_size: NA; j_call: TRBJ2-2; cdr3_nt: TGTGCCAGTAGTTTTGCGGGGGCCGGGGAGCTGTTTTTT; cdr3_aa: CASSFAGAGELFF
v_call: TRBV5-1; d_call: TRBD1; clone_size: NA; j_call: TRBJ2-7; cdr3_nt: TGCGCCAGCAGCTTGGGCCGGACAGGGCTCTCCTACGAGCAGTACTTC; cdr3_aa: CASSLGRTGLSYEQYF
v_call: TRBV19; d_call: NA; clone_size: NA; j_call: TRBJ1-4; cdr3_nt: TGTGCCAGTACTACCGACAGCACCCGAGGAGAAAAACTGTTTTTT; cdr3_aa: CASTTDSTRGEKLFF
v_call: TRBV7-8; d_call: NA; clone_size: NA; j_call: TRBJ2-2; cdr3_nt: TGTGCCAGCAGCTTTACCGGGACACCCAACACCGGGGAGCTGTTTTTT; cdr3_aa: CASSFTGTPNTGELFF
v_call: TRBV5-1; d_call: NA; clone_size: NA; j_call: TRBJ1-2; cdr3_nt: TGCGCCAGCAGCTTAACAGGGAATGGCTACACCTTC; cdr3_aa: CASSLTGNGYTF
v_call: TRBV4-1; d_call: NA; clone_size: NA; j_call: TRBJ1-5; cdr3_nt: TGCGCCAGCAGCCGGCAGGCCAATCAGCCCCAGCATTTT; cdr3_aa: CASSRQANQPQHF
v_call: TRBV18; d_call: TRBD2; clone_size: NA; j_call: TRBJ2-2; cdr3_nt: TGTGCCAGCTCACTCGACGAGTTAGCGGGGGCCGGGGAGCTGTTTTTT; cdr3_aa: CASSLDELAGAGELFF
v_call: TRBV28; d_call: NA; clone_size: NA; j_call: TRBJ1-2; cdr3_nt: TGTGCCAGCAACTCCCTCTATGGCTACACCTTC; cdr3_aa: CASNSLYGYTF
v_call: TRBV3-1/TRBV3-2; d_call: NA; clone_size: NA; j_call: TRBJ1-2; cdr3_nt: TGTGCCAGCCGAGGAGCCACGCCTTATGGCTACACCTTC; cdr3_aa: CASRGATPYGYTF
v_call: TRBV6-5; d_call: NA; clone_size: NA; j_call: TRBJ2-1; cdr3_nt: TGTGCCAGCAGTTCCAGCGGGCGAAGCTCCTACAATGAGCAGTTCTTC; cdr3_aa: CASSSSGRSSYNEQFF
v_call: TRBV24-1; d_call: NA; clone_size: NA; j_call: TRBJ2-5; cdr3_nt: TGTGCCACCAGTGACCCCAGGGGAGTTGGGGAGACCCAGTACTTC; cdr3_aa: CATSDPRGVGETQYF
v_call: TRBV6-2/TRBV6-3; d_call: NA; clone_size: NA; j_call: TRBJ1-2; cdr3_nt: TGTGCCAGCAGTTATAACACCTACTATGGCTACACCTTC; cdr3_aa: CASSYNTYYGYTF
v_call: TRBV25-1; d_call: NA; clone_size: NA; j_call: TRBJ1-6; cdr3_nt: TGTGCCAGCAGTCCCGGACAGTATAATTCACCCCTCCACTTT; cdr3_aa: CASSPGQYNSPLHF
v_call: TRBV9; d_call: NA; clone_size: NA; j_call: TRBJ2-7; cdr3_nt: TGTGCCAGCAGCCCCTTCCGACAGGCCAGCTACGAGCAGTACTTC; cdr3_aa: CASSPFRQASYEQYF
v_call: TRBV6-5; d_call: TRBD1; clone_size: NA; j_call: TRBJ1-6; cdr3_nt: TGTGCCAGCGGACCCAGGACAGGGGCAGGTTCACCCCTCCACTTT; cdr3_aa: CASGPRTGAGSPLHF